This entry lists 6 T cell receptor beta chains sequenced from one sample in a study of T cells in localized non-small cell lung cancer (dated by TCRdb to 2020 to 2021). The library was prepared using the immunoSEQ multiplex PCR assay. TCRdb mirrors the immuneACCESS table, restricted to in-frame sequences. Some clones are absent from its copies; in checked studies, under half trace to an unresolved V gene, and the reason for the others is unknown. The table for this sample lists almost 4,000 clones; about 30% of them were counted only once. The ten largest clonotypes hold around 13% of the sample. The sample in question was lung tumor tissue, obtained before any cancer treatment. These TCRs come from a man aged 35 to 69 with stage II lung adenocarcinoma.

This clone was recorded many times. The chain recombines TRBV11-3 with TRBJ2-5; 8 bases align to TRBD2. Germline assignment: CDR1 SGHNT and CDR2 YENEEA. The CDR3 length is 16 residues. After removal of 4 bases from V and 1 base from J, the junction contained 8 bases not matched to a gene. Here the CDR3 DNA reads TGTGCCAGCAGCTACCAACTAAGCGGGGGCCAAGAGACCCAGTACTTC. Translation gives CASSYQLSGGQETQYF.

CDR3 region: CASSTSGLAGTRSYNEQFF. CDR3 nucleotide sequence: TGTGCCAGTAGTACCTCGGGACTAGCGGGGACGAGATCCTACAATGAGCAGTTCTTC. The V gene is TRBV19, the J gene TRBJ2-1; 13 bases agree with TRBD2. Unmatched junction bases numbered 10, after V lost 4 bases and J lost 1 base. The CDR3 length is 19 residues. CDR1 is LNHDA, CDR2 SQIVND, per germline (reference sequence).

In its sample, this clone was seen a few times. This chain connects TRBV9 to TRBJ1-5; TRBD1 is a possible D gene (6 bases). CDR3 length equals 15 residues. Germline V gene lookup returns CDR1 SGDLS and CDR2 YYNGEE. V lost 3 bases to trimming and J lost 4 bases, with 14 bases between them. The DNA of the CDR3 is TGTGCCAGCAGCGAAAGTGGACAGCGGAATCAGCCCCAGCATTTT. Its protein is CASSESGQRNQPQHF. Combining the CDR3 with reference TRBV9 and TRBJ1-5 gives the whole variable domain DSGVTQTPKHLITATGQRVTLRCSPRSGDLSVYWYQQSLDQGLQFLIQYYNGEERAKGNILERFSAQQFPDLHSELNLSSLELGDSALYFCASSESGQRNQPQHFGDGTRLSIL.

This clone was observed a handful of times. This chain uses TRBV6-8 with TRBJ1-6; D might be TRBD1 (5 bases). Germline lookup yields CDR1 MNHGY and CDR2 SAAAGT. This CDR3 has 13 residues. The ends were cut back, 8 bases at V and 7 bases at J, with 12 bases in the middle. The CDR3 DNA reads as TGTGCCAGCTTCGGGACGGGGAATTCACCCCTCCACTTT. It is translated as CASFGTGNSPLHF.

This clone was seen repeatedly, ten times or more. The chain is built from TRBV11-3 and TRBJ2-2, with 8 bases fitting TRBD2. V trimming: 3 bases; J trimming: 4 bases; junction bases outside the gene matches: 7. CDR1 is SGHNT and CDR2 is YENEEA in the germline V gene. The CDR3 is made up of 16 amino acids. CDR3 sequence (DNA): TGTGCCAGCAGCTTTGCTAGCGGGCGTACCACCGGGGAGCTGTTTTTT. As protein: CASSFASGRTTGELFF.

This clone is large within its sample. V gene TRBV19 combines with J gene TRBJ2-1; a possible D gene is TRBD2 (6 bases). This CDR3 has 14 amino acids. V lost 1 base and J lost 2, with 6 bases in between. Looked up from germline, CDR1 is LNHDA and CDR2 is SQIVND (reference sequence). CDR3 in DNA: TGTGCCAGTAGTATAGGGGGGGCCTACAATGAGCAGTTCTTC. Protein: CASSIGGAYNEQFF.